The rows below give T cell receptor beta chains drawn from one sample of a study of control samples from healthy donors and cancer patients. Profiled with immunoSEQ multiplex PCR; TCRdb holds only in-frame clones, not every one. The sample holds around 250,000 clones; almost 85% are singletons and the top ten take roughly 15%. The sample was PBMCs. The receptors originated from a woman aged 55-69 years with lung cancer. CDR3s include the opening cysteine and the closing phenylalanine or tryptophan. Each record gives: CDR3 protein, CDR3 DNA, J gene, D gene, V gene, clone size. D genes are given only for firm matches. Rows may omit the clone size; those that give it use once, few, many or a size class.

CAGSHGQMDTEAFF,TGTGCCGGCAGTCACGGACAGATGGACACTGAAGCTTTCTTT,TRBJ1-1,NA,TRBV28,NA
CASSLREGGSGDEQFF,TGCGCCAGCAGCTTAAGGGAAGGCGGGAGTGGGGATGAGCAGTTCTTC,TRBJ2-1,TRBD2,TRBV5-1,NA
CASSQAGLTGETQYF,TGTGCCAGCAGCCAAGCGGGCCTGACGGGGGAGACCCAGTACTTC,TRBJ2-5,NA,TRBV3-1/TRBV3-2,NA
CASTVGPEGANVLTF,TGTGCCAGCACCGTAGGGCCTGAAGGGGCCAACGTCCTGACTTTC,TRBJ2-6,NA,TRBV9,NA
CASSLSVDIIYGYTF,TGTGCCAGCAGTTTATCGGTGGACATTATCTATGGCTACACCTTC,TRBJ1-2,NA,TRBV27,NA
CASSSTIRDRHEQYF,TGTGCCAGCAGCTCCACCATCCGGGACAGGCACGAGCAGTACTTC,TRBJ2-7,TRBD1,TRBV11-2,NA
CASSSRDFGETQYF,TGTGCCAGCAGCTCCAGGGATTTTGGAGAGACCCAGTACTTC,TRBJ2-5,NA,TRBV5-4,once
CASSETGVRSGANVLTF,TGTGCCAGCAGCGAGACAGGGGTGCGCTCTGGGGCCAACGTCCTGACTTTC,TRBJ2-6,TRBD1,TRBV3-1/TRBV3-2,NA
CASTLGTGTGPYEQYF,TGTGCCAGCACCCTAGGGACCGGGACAGGTCCCTACGAGCAGTACTTC,TRBJ2-7,TRBD1,TRBV7-8,NA
CASSLGGQETQYF,TGCGCCAGCAGCTTGGGAGGCCAAGAGACCCAGTACTTC,TRBJ2-5,NA,TRBV5-1,NA
CAWARRTEQYF,TGTGCCTGGGCCCGCCGGACGGAGCAGTACTTC,TRBJ2-7,NA,TRBV30,NA
CATSDARLAGGREQYF,TGTGCCACCAGTGACGCTCGACTAGCGGGAGGGCGCGAGCAGTACTTC,TRBJ2-7,TRBD2,TRBV24-1,NA
CASSLVLDSPLHF,TGTGCCAGCAGCTTAGTCCTCGACTCACCCCTCCACTTT,TRBJ1-6,NA,TRBV11-2,NA
CAWSVRARGGVFYEQYF,TGTGCCTGGAGTGTACGGGCCCGAGGGGGTGTTTTCTACGAGCAGTACTTC,TRBJ2-7,NA,TRBV30,NA
CASSDRTGTEKLFF,TGTGCCAGCAGCGATCGGACAGGAACTGAAAAACTGTTTTTT,TRBJ1-4,TRBD1,TRBV5-4,few
CASRRAGFLTDTQYF,TGTGCCAGCAGACGGGCAGGGTTCCTCACAGATACGCAGTATTTT,TRBJ2-3,NA,TRBV28,NA
CASTGDFNQPQHF,TGTGCCAGCACAGGGGACTTCAATCAGCCCCAGCATTTT,TRBJ1-5,NA,TRBV7-9,NA
CASSPGLAGADTQYF,TGTGCCAGCAGCCCGGGACTAGCTGGCGCAGATACGCAGTATTTT,TRBJ2-3,TRBD2,TRBV3-1/TRBV3-2,NA
CASNLNRREADTQYF,TGCGCCAGCAACCTCAACCGCCGTGAAGCAGATACGCAGTATTTT,TRBJ2-3,NA,TRBV5-1,once
CASSEFRPGRNTYEQYF,TGTGCCAGCAGTGAATTTCGGCCGGGACGGAACACCTACGAGCAGTACTTC,TRBJ2-7,NA,TRBV6-1,many
CASRPTSGGSYEQYF,TGTGCCAGCAGGCCCACTAGCGGGGGCTCCTACGAGCAGTACTTC,TRBJ2-7,TRBD2,TRBV3-1/TRBV3-2,once
CAIKITGARNTIYF,TGTGCCATCAAAATAACAGGGGCGAGAAACACCATATATTTT,TRBJ1-3,TRBD1,TRBV10-3,few
CASSYSGVYNEQFF,TGTGCCAGCAGTTACTCAGGGGTCTACAATGAGCAGTTCTTC,TRBJ2-1,NA,TRBV6-6,NA
CAISESVQTPEAFF,TGTGCCATCAGTGAGTCGGTACAGACACCCGAAGCTTTCTTT,TRBJ1-1,NA,TRBV10-3,NA
CASSPGSGDRDTEAFF,TGTGCCAGCAGCCCAGGTTCCGGGGACAGGGACACTGAAGCTTTCTTT,TRBJ1-1,TRBD1,TRBV28,once
CASSFEAGGVKSTDTQYF,TGTGCCAGCAGTTTCGAAGCGGGAGGGGTAAAGAGTACAGATACGCAGTATTTT,TRBJ2-3,TRBD2,TRBV28,NA
CASSLGVSGPYNEQFF,TGCGCCAGCAGCTTGGGGGTTAGCGGGCCCTACAATGAGCAGTTCTTC,TRBJ2-1,TRBD2,TRBV5-1,NA
CASSSTDMKASETPYGYTF,TGTGCCAGCTCATCGACCGACATGAAGGCCTCCGAAACTCCCTATGGCTACACCTTC,TRBJ1-2,NA,TRBV18,NA
CASSLVGTGETQYF,TGTGCTAGCAGCTTAGTGGGGACGGGGGAGACCCAGTACTTC,TRBJ2-5,NA,TRBV7-7,NA
CASSSLKGSDTQYF,TGTGCCAGCAGCTCCCTCAAAGGTTCAGATACGCAGTATTTT,TRBJ2-3,NA,TRBV5-6,NA
CASSQDQLFPSRALYGYTF,TGCGCCAGCAGCCAAGATCAACTGTTTCCGTCCAGAGCCCTCTATGGCTACACCTTC,TRBJ1-2,NA,TRBV4-1,NA
CASSANGLAGINEQFF,TGTGCCAGCAGCGCCAATGGACTAGCGGGGATAAATGAGCAGTTCTTC,TRBJ2-1,TRBD2,TRBV11-3,NA
CASTPGTGAYNEQFF,TGTGCCAGCACCCCGGGGACAGGGGCCTACAATGAGCAGTTCTTC,TRBJ2-1,TRBD1,TRBV2,NA
CASSQGLWGLGEAFF,TGTGCCAGCAGCCAAGGCTTATGGGGTCTTGGCGAAGCTTTCTTT,TRBJ1-1,NA,TRBV3-1/TRBV3-2,NA
CASSQGQGDTEAFF,TGTGCCAGCAGCCAAGGGCAGGGTGACACTGAAGCTTTCTTT,TRBJ1-1,NA,TRBV3-1/TRBV3-2,NA
CASSLSGSNTGELFF,TGTGCCAGCAGCTTATCGGGGTCCAACACCGGGGAGCTGTTTTTT,TRBJ2-2,NA,TRBV7-3,NA
CAWSQVGTEAFF,TGTGCCTGGAGTCAGGTGGGCACTGAAGCTTTCTTT,TRBJ1-1,NA,TRBV30,NA
CAWKWDSGKTGELFF,TGTGCCTGGAAGTGGGACAGTGGAAAAACCGGGGAGCTGTTTTTT,TRBJ2-2,TRBD1,TRBV30,NA
CASSLGAQGVTEAFF,TGCGCCAGCAGCTTGGGAGCACAGGGGGTCACTGAAGCTTTCTTT,TRBJ1-1,TRBD1,TRBV5-1,NA
CASSARQGKTYEQYF,TGTGCCAGCAGCGCCAGACAGGGCAAAACCTACGAGCAGTACTTC,TRBJ2-7,TRBD1,TRBV11-2,once
CASRRRTGLVNEQFF,TGTGCCAGTAGGCGGCGAACGGGCCTCGTCAATGAGCAGTTCTTC,TRBJ2-1,NA,TRBV19,few
CASSIGGGANEQFF,TGTGCCAGTAGTATAGGCGGGGGGGCGAATGAGCAGTTCTTC,TRBJ2-1,TRBD2,TRBV19,NA
CASSTSGDGYNEQFF,TGTGCCAGCAGTACCAGCGGGGACGGGTACAATGAGCAGTTCTTC,TRBJ2-1,TRBD2,TRBV7-3,NA